Here is one T cell receptor (beta chain) with its context. Clones were read by immunoSEQ multiplex PCR, and TCRdb kept only the in-frame ones, dropping some. The sample carries more than 400,000 clones, about 92% recorded once. The sample is drawn from a study of Ad26.COV2.S vaccination and SARS-CoV-2 variants. Indicated treatment: some 19 received Ad26.COV2.S at low or high dose, single or two shots; about 5 received placebo; per-sample allocation not given. Specimen acquisition occurred on day 63 following the initial vaccine or placebo injection. This TCR was recovered from a person aged 18-60 years who received the Ad26.COV2.S COVID-19 vaccine or a placebo. The sample in question was peripheral blood, obtained in a trial of Ad26.COV2.S vaccine versus placebo.

The CDR3 spells CASSWGGTSYEQYF. CDR3 sequence (DNA): TGTGCCAGCAGTTGGGGCGGGACTAGCTACGAGCAGTACTTC. The chain carries TRBV6-5 and TRBJ2-7; 8 bases are shared with TRBD2. V shed 4 bases, J shed 3 bases, and the junction held 5 bases outside the gene matches. CDR3 length equals 14 residues. From germline, CDR1 is MNHEY and CDR2 SVGAGI.